This TCR beta chain was documented in a study of cytomegalovirus exposure and HLA in healthy donors (TCRdb year 2017). Describing the broader study: In an earlier analysis of some 550 of the donors, 250 to 300 Gb of sequence data and 90 million to 130 million unique TCR beta sequences from roughly 190 million T cells were reported. Roughly 290 gigabases of sequencing data and approximately 91 million unique TCR sequences made up an early release that covered several hundred HLA-typed donors. The genetic ancestry cluster associated with self-reported Caucasian donors included 70% to 85% of the approximately 400 genotyped donors. The study was designed to test whether signatures of past pathogen exposure could be identified by cataloging public T cell receptors. The study profiled the T cell repertoires of under 850 subjects by immunosequencing and related them to cytomegalovirus serostatus. Besides the first cohort of 666 subjects, a separate validation cohort made up of 95 to 150 different subjects was used. To predict cytomegalovirus infection status, the study combined high-throughput TCR immunosequencing, statistical association of individual TCRs with disease status, and machine learning. To study patterns of TCR occurrence, a later analysis re-analyzed previously published TCR beta repertoires from 650 to 750 donors and added high-resolution HLA genotyping. In the later analysis, no new phenotypic data were used to find candidate immune exposures; instead, reliance was placed on TCR beta sequences and their occurrence across donors. In an earlier analysis of more than 550 of the donors, high-throughput TCR beta sequencing was used to judge whether each TCR beta V gene segment behaved as functional or pseudogenic. Donor age, sex, ethnicity and CMV serostatus were compiled alongside the repertoire data. A later genetic analysis took genome-wide SNP genotypes for about 55% of the 666 donors and used that subset as a discovery cohort. Every repertoire in the discovery cohort had been generated on one and the same sequencing platform. HLA typing covered class I and class II loci at four-digit resolution. Typing coverage varied by locus: roughly 629-630 donors for A, B, C, DRB1 and DQB1; roughly 520 for DQA1; over 600 for DPA1; some 470 for DPB1. Several DR-DQ haplotypes were treated as single units for association and clustering because of strong linkage in the cohort. On average, roughly 250,000 unique TCR beta nucleotide sequences were sequenced per donor among 350 to 400 genotyped donors of the cohort, with roughly 18% of those sequences being non-productive. The full study reports these points: The sequencing pipeline was judged likely to have produced a cluster of highly shared sequence variants as a technical artifact. Immune exposure information for the cohort was limited to CMV serostatus. In a later genetic analysis, fewer N-insertions in productive TCRs were reported among donors in an Asian-associated ancestry cluster than the roughly 700-donor mean. Linkage disequilibrium might explain the correlated functional status among segregating V segments, but an unknown experimental factor could not be excluded. Because some donors lacked HLA typing at each locus, the association tests relied only on the typed subset. In a later genetic analysis, a missense DCLRE1C variant was associated with V-gene and J-gene trimming of TCR beta chains, and the association was replicated in an independent cohort. In both the original and validation cohorts, the classifier was reported to diagnose cytomegalovirus status with high specificity and sensitivity. When HLA alleles, especially DR and DQ, strongly co-occurred, attributing TCR associations to individual alleles was difficult. A further reported finding was that TCR beta sequences accurately predicted the HLA-A and HLA-B alleles for most subjects in the first cohort. The presence/absence analyses assumed that sequencing depth was roughly uniform across donors, and that assumption may not be true. Compared with equally common non-associated chains, HLA-associated TCR beta chains in a later analysis were more clonally expanded and had lower generation probabilities. In vitro tests confirmed that three of the cytomegalovirus-associated TCR beta chains recognize cytomegalovirus antigens. The study listed 150 to 200 TCR beta chains as associated with cytomegalovirus. An earlier analysis of approximately 590 of the donors showed that most TCR beta V segments appeared in productive rearrangements either about 90% or about 30% of the time, which broadly matched IMGT annotations. Most TCR sequences were observed very rarely across donors, whereas some public TCRs were present in many individuals. A later analysis reported that several top co-occurrence clusters appeared linked to parvovirus B19, influenza, CMV and Epstein-Barr virus. In a later analysis, around 17,000 TCR beta sequences were associated with specific HLA alleles at a false discovery rate of 0.05. A later analysis found that TCR association rates varied across HLA loci, with DRB1 alleles showing the most associated TCRs and HLA-C alleles the fewest. The 87-base-pair reads could not distinguish some IMGT-functional V segments, including TRBV6-2 and TRBV6-3, so those segments were excluded. Over 15 rarely observed V segments, including chromosome 9 orphons, were excluded from the earlier analysis of about 610 of the donors because counts were too low. According to the authors, the approach could potentially be generalized to other disease states and immunological phenotypes. This cohort had only TCR beta chains sequenced, and the lack of alpha or paired-chain data limited which features could be detected. A later analysis found that most CMV-associated TCR beta chains appeared HLA-restricted, with HLA associations seemingly driven largely by CMV exposure.

Library method: the immunoSEQ multiplex PCR assay. For the multiplex PCR, a mixture combining 60 forward primers for TCR Vbeta segments and 13 reverse primers for TCR Jbeta segments was used. The CDR3 region of rearranged TCR beta genes was amplified from genomic DNA with a multiplex PCR assay. On the Illumina HiSeq System, the amplified TCR beta libraries were sequenced as 87-base-pair reads. Regarding the original processing steps: In a later analysis, some 80 million unique TCR beta chains were counted across the 500 to 850 repertoires, and roughly 11 million of these chains were shared by at least two donors. Raw reads were error-corrected and collapsed into unique sequences by a nearest-neighbor algorithm in which closely related sequences were merged to remove PCR and sequencing errors. Alignment of CDR3 sequences to IMGT reference sequences was used to assign V, D and J gene segments. Each retained sequence needed at least a six-nucleotide match to both a V gene segment and a J gene segment. Rearrangements were called productive when the CDR3 lacked stop codons and stayed in frame with V and J; all others were non-productive. CDR3 was defined by IMGT convention, running from the second conserved V-encoded cysteine to the conserved J-encoded phenylalanine. Sequences without an unambiguous match to a single V gene segment were excluded from the earlier analysis of several hundred of the donors. An earlier analysis of 587 of the donors classified V segments as functional when productive rearrangements were above 56.7% and as segregating when the standard deviation between donors was above 5%. A statistical classification framework was built for diagnosing cytomegalovirus status from the catalog of TCR beta chain sequences. In a later analysis, TCR nucleotide sequences were compared against IMGT/GENE-DB human TR gene sequences so that V and J genes could be assigned. A later analysis assigned CDR3 sequences and most-parsimonious VDJ recombination scenarios with the TCRdist pipeline. In a later analysis, each TCR beta chain was defined by its CDR3 amino acid sequence together with its V-gene family, and reads without a unique V-gene family were excluded. In a later analysis, nearly 600 highly shared, low-generation-probability nucleotide sequences were removed to address suspected cross-contamination and a sequencing artifact. In a later analysis, a clonal expansion index was calculated for each public chain from normalized within-repertoire ranks of inferred template counts. In a later analysis, generation probabilities were computed with a VDJ recombination model fitted to out-of-frame rearrangements, and the resulting probabilities were checked against IGoR. In a later analysis, TCR-TCR, TCR-HLA and TCR-CMV co-occurrence was scored with hypergeometric tests, and a repertoire-size bias correction was applied to TCR pairs. To estimate false discovery rates, a later analysis permuted the HLA or CMV assignments 20 times. In a later analysis, co-occurring TCRs were grouped with DBSCAN, and TCRdist sequence similarity was added when clustering was performed within HLA-allele-positive subsets. Repertoires with fewer than 30,000 or more than 120,000 public chains were left out of co-occurrence clustering, as were five repertoires with anomalous nucleotide sharing. The source is immuneACCESS, and TCRdb retained only in-frame sequences with V and J called. Part of the clones is not carried over; for the studies checked, unresolved V genes explain less than half of this, and the remainder is unexplained. V and J calls plus clone size are reproduced from that table; the DNA served to infer D and trimming. This sample comprises fewer than 200,000 clones, roughly 87% of them detected only once. Approximately 0.98% of the sample goes to the ten largest clones.

As regards this clone: This receptor's antigen is unknown. The sample holds no much larger clone one base away, and base qualities are not on file.

In total, about 650 healthy bone marrow donors made up the cohort. At the time of sampling, every cohort member was nominally healthy, though immune exposures that went unrecorded were likely present. The donor tested CMV seronegative and was one of the 352 seronegative cohort members. A peripheral blood sample was collected from each donor, and TCR beta sequencing was performed on peripheral blood mononuclear cells. Genomic DNA extraction from the blood cell samples was performed with the Qiagen DNeasy Blood Extraction Kit. V is cut back by 6 bases and J by 7 bases, with 7 bases in the junction unmatched. Taken from cysteine to phenylalanine, the CDR3 has 14 residues. The DNA shown is the 42-base CDR3, in frame from base 1. As encoded in the germline V gene, CDR1 is MDHEN while CDR2 is SYDVKM.

Source material: PBMCs. This sequence was found in a boy younger than 10 in good health and CMV-seronegative. This sequence uses TRBV28 and TRBJ2-2; 8 of the junction bases match TRBD1. The nucleotides read TGTGCCAGCAGCCCGACAGGGGTGGTCGGGGAGCTGTTTTTT. Its protein reads: CASSPTGVVGELFF.